A selection of T cell receptor beta chains follows, all from one sample in a study of cytomegalovirus exposure and HLA in healthy donors. Clones were read by immunoSEQ multiplex PCR, and TCRdb kept only the in-frame ones, dropping some. The sample has approximately 160,000 clones; 80% to 90% are singletons. The specimen sequenced was PBMCs. The origin of the receptors is a woman under 30 in good health and CMV-seronegative. Each CDR3 is given with its conserved first and last residue. D genes are given only for firm matches.

TGCGCCAGCAGCTTGGGCGGGTTCACAGATACGCAGTATTTT,CASSLGGFTDTQYF,.,TRBJ2-3,TRBV5-1,14
TGTGCCAGCAGCCTCCGACAGGGGGGCACAGATACGCAGTATTTT,CASSLRQGGTDTQYF,TRBD1,TRBJ2-3,TRBV11-2,15
TGCGCCAGCAGCCAATCCCCTCTCAGGGACGAGCAGTACTTC,CASSQSPLRDEQYF,.,TRBJ2-7,TRBV4-1,14
TGTGCTTCGGGGAGGGCTAGCGGGTTTACGGATGAGCAGTTCTTC,CASGRASGFTDEQFF,TRBD2,TRBJ2-1,TRBV28,15
TGTGCCAGTCGGACTAGCGGGAGAGATACGCAGTATTTT,CASRTSGRDTQYF,TRBD2,TRBJ2-3,TRBV6-5,13
TGTGCCAGCAGCTTGGGCGGTACAGGGGCCTACGAGCAGTACTTC,CASSLGGTGAYEQYF,TRBD1,TRBJ2-7,TRBV5-4,15
TGCGCCAGCAGCCAAGGGCGGGCTAGCGGGAGGGGGAATGAGCAGTTCTTC,CASSQGRASGRGNEQFF,TRBD2,TRBJ2-1,TRBV4-1,17
TGTGCCAGCAGCTTTCTAGCGGGAGTAGGACATGAGCAGTTCTTC,CASSFLAGVGHEQFF,TRBD2,TRBJ2-1,TRBV7-2,15
TGTGCCAGCAGCTTGATGGGAGCAACTAATGAAAAACTGTTTTTT,CASSLMGATNEKLFF,.,TRBJ1-4,TRBV11-3,15
TGTGCCAGCAGCTTGGCCGGCAGGGTCAATCAGCCCCAGCATTTT,CASSLAGRVNQPQHF,.,TRBJ1-5,TRBV5-8,15
TGTGCCAGCAGCCCCCTTAGAAGCACAGATACGCAGTATTTT,CASSPLRSTDTQYF,.,TRBJ2-3,TRBV5-8,14
TGTGCTAGTGGTCTAGGGGGGGCCTCCTACAATGAGCAGTTCTTC,CASGLGGASYNEQFF,.,TRBJ2-1,TRBV12-5,15
TGTGCCAGCAGCCTTCCGGGACTAGACTCCCGCCCAGATACGCAGTATTTT,CASSLPGLDSRPDTQYF,TRBD2,TRBJ2-3,TRBV5-4,17
TGTGCCAGCAGCGCCTCGGGCTATGGCTACACCTTC,CASSASGYGYTF,.,TRBJ1-2,TRBV2,12